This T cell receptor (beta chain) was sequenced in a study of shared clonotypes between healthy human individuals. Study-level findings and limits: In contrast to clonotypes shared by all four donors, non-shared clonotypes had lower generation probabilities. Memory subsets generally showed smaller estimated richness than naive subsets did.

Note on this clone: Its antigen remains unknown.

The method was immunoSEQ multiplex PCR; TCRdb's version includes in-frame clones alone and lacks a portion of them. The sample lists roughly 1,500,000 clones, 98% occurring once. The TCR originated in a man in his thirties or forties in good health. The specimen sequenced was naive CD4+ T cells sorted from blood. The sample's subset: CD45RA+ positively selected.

DNA for the CDR3: TGTGCCAGCAGCCCCCTAGGAAAGGTGCAGTATTTT. This codes for CASSPLGKVQYF. The chain employs TRBV7-8 and TRBJ2-3; no firm D call. V lost 5 bases to trimming and J lost 11 bases, with 14 bases between them. Germline CDR1 SGHVS, CDR2 FQNEAQ. The CDR3 extends over 12 amino acids.